Listed here are 2 T cell receptor beta chains from one sample, sequenced in a study of blood T cells in healthy people across ages. Primers used in a second PCR of about 7 to 12 cycles were a sample-barcoded 5' primer and a J-beta primer mix. TCRdb fed the 5' RACE reads into MiXCR, producing one record per CDR3 protein. Here the sample spans approximately 1,700,000 distinct CDR3 sequences, roughly 43% being singletons. The sequenced sample consisted of blood. Receptors originate from a human donor in good health.

This clonotype was recorded a few times. V is TRBV9 and J is TRBJ2-1, with 8 nucleotides matching TRBD2. Germline CDR1 SGDLS, CDR2 YYNGEE. This CDR3 spans 16 amino acids. Germline trimming cut 0 bases from V and 5 bases from J; bases unmatched to any gene: 7. CDR3 amino acids: CASSVALGLANNEQFF. In DNA form, the CDR3 reads TGTGCCAGCAGCGTAGCTCTAGGACTAGCCAACAATGAGCAGTTCTTC.

This clonotype was observed a single time. The rearrangement uses TRBV4-3 and TRBJ2-7; 7 bases align to TRBD1. Germline V lookup: CDR1 LGHNA, CDR2 YSLEER. The CDR3 has 16 residues. The V and J ends lost 0 bases and 0 bases, in that order; junction bases with no gene match: 5. CDR3 sequence: CASSQEQGQGSYEQYF. The CDR3 DNA sequence: TGCGCCAGCAGCCAAGAACAGGGGCAGGGCTCCTACGAGCAGTACTTC.